The entry below gives a single TCR beta chain sequence along with its context. These data belong to a study of blood T cells in healthy people across ages. Study summary: The template switching approach captured approximately one barcoded beta molecule for every two T cells.

A second PCR, run for about 7 to 11 cycles, used a sample-barcoded 5' primer plus a J-beta primer mix. Every sample gave at least 3 million paired-end reads containing CDR3. TCRdb redid the calling of the 5' RACE reads with MiXCR, one entry per CDR3 protein. In the table there are around 1,000,000 distinct CDR3 sequences, roughly a quarter of which are singletons. This sample was shared with a second study, whose subject was T cells of mothers and their children. That study reports: Related mother and child pairs showed slightly greater overlap (not significant) than unrelated pairs did.

Sequenced: blood. The TCR sequence derives from a girl aged 2 to 9 in good health.

Here the CDR3 reads CASSWGTGCQETQYF. The DNA for the CDR3 is TGTGCCAGCAGTTGGGGAACAGGGTGCCAGGAGACCCAGTACTTC. This chain joins TRBV12-3 or TRBV12-4 and TRBJ2-5; perhaps TRBD1 as D (6 bases). V lost 4 bases to trimming and J lost 5 bases, with 17 bases between them. The CDR3 covers 15 residues.